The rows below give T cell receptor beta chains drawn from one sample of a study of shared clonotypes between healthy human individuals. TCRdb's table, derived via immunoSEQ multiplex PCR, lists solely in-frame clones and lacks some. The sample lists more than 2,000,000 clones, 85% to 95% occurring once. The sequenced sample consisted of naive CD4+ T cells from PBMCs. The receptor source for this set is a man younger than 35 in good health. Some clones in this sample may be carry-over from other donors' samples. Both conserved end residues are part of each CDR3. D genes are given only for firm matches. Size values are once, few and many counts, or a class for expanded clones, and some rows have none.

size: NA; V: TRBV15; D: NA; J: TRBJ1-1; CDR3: CATSLRMNTEAFF; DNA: TGTGCCACCAGCTTACGAATGAACACTGAAGCTTTCTTT
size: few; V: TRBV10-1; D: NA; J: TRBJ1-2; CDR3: CASSGSPGPYYGYTF; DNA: TGCGCCAGCAGTGGGTCCCCTGGTCCTTACTATGGCTACACCTTC
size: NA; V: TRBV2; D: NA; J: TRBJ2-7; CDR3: CASRWTYSYEQYF; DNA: TGTGCCAGCAGATGGACGTACTCCTACGAGCAGTACTTC
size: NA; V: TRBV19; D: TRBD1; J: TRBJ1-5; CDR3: CASTFGDREVLKPQHF; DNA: TGTGCCAGTACCTTCGGGGACAGGGAGGTGTTGAAGCCCCAGCATTTT
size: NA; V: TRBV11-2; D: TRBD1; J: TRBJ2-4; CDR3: CASSRGTGASAKNIQYF; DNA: TGTGCCAGCAGCCGAGGGACAGGGGCTTCGGCCAAAAACATTCAGTACTTC
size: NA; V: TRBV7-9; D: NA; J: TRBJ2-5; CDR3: CASTPPGFLKTQYF; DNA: TGTGCCAGCACCCCCCCTGGGTTTTTGAAGACCCAGTACTTC
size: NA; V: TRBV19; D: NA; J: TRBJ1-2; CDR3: CASSIDGTPYYGYTF; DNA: TGTGCCAGTAGTATAGATGGAACCCCCTACTATGGCTACACCTTC
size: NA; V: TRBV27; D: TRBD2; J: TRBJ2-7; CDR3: CASSSGLAGYEQYF; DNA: TGTGCCAGCAGTTCAGGACTAGCGGGATACGAGCAGTACTTC
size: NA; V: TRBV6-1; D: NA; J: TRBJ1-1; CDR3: CASTLRQRLGAFF; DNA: TGTGCCAGCACCCTACGACAGCGTCTAGGAGCTTTCTTT
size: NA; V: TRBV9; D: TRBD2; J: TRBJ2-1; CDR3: CASSLGTSGRHEQFF; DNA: TGTGCCAGCAGCTTAGGGACTAGCGGGAGGCATGAGCAGTTCTTC
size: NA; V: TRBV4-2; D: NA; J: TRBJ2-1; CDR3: CASSARLERNEQFF; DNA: TGTGCCAGCAGCGCCCGACTAGAAAGGAATGAGCAGTTCTTC
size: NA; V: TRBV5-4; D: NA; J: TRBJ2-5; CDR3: CASSLYYRQETQYF; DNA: TGTGCCAGCAGCTTGTACTACCGACAAGAGACCCAGTACTTC
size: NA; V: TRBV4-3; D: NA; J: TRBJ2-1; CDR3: CASRQTSLNEQFF; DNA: TGCGCCAGCAGACAGACTAGTCTAAATGAGCAGTTCTTC
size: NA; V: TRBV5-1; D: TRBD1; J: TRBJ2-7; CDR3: CASSAAWTGTGAEQYF; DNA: TGCGCCAGCAGCGCTGCCTGGACAGGGACGGGAGCCGAGCAGTACTTC
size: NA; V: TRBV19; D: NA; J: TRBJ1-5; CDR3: CASRRNGNQPQHF; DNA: TGTGCCAGTAGGAGGAATGGCAATCAGCCCCAGCATTTT
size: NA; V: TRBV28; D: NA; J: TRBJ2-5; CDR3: CASSSRPQAWETQYF; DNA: TGTGCCAGCTCCTCCAGACCCCAGGCGTGGGAGACCCAGTACTTC
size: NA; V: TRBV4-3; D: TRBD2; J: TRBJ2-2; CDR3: CASSQVGVLAGNTGELFF; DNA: TGCGCCAGCAGCCAAGTGGGTGTTCTAGCGGGGAACACCGGGGAGCTGTTTTTT
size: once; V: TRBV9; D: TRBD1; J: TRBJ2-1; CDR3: CASSVGTGLAREQFF; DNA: TGTGCCAGCAGCGTAGGGACAGGGCTTGCCCGGGAGCAGTTCTTC
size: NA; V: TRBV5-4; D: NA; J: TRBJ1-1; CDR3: CASSLPGNTEAFF; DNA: TGTGCCAGCAGCTTACCGGGGAACACTGAAGCTTTCTTT
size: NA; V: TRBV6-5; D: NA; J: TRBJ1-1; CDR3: CASSYGRNTEAFF; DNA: TGTGCCAGCAGTTACGGAAGGAACACTGAAGCTTTCTTT
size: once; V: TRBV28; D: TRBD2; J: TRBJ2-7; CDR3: CASRVAGGQKKQYF; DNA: TGTGCCAGCAGAGTGGCGGGAGGGCAGAAAAAGCAGTACTTC
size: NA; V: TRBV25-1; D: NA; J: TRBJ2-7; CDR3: CASSVRQIGSYEQYF; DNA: TGTGCCAGCAGTGTCCGACAGATAGGCTCCTACGAGCAGTACTTC
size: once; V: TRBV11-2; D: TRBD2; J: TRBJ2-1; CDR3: CASSLGLALAGEQFF; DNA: TGTGCCAGCAGCTTAGGACTAGCGTTGGCCGGTGAGCAGTTCTTC
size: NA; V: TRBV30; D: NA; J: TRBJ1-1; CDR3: CAWSYRRTPTLTKTEAFF; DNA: TGTGCCTGGAGTTATAGACGGACACCAACTCTAACAAAAACTGAAGCTTTCTTT
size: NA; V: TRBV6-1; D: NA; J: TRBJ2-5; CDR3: CASRTPGFETQYF; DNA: TGTGCCAGCAGGACACCTGGGTTTGAGACCCAGTACTTC
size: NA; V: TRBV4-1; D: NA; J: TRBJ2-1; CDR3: CASSPAGQLYNEQFF; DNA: TGCGCCAGCAGCCCGGCTGGGCAACTCTACAATGAGCAGTTCTTC
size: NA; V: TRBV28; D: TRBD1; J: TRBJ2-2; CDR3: CASSSHPGTGYTGELFF; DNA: TGTGCCAGCAGTTCTCACCCCGGGACAGGGTACACCGGGGAGCTGTTTTTT
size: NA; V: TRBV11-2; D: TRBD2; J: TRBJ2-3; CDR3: CASSLDGLATDTQYF; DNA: TGTGCCAGCAGCTTAGATGGACTAGCCACAGATACGCAGTATTTT
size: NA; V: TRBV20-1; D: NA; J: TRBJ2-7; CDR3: CSATLGGEQYF; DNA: TGCAGTGCTACCCTTGGGGGGGAGCAGTACTTC
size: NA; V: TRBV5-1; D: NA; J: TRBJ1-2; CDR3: CASSSTQGNYGYTF; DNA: TGCGCCAGCAGCTCAACACAGGGCAACTATGGCTACACCTTC
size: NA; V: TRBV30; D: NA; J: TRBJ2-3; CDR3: CAWTPGSGSTDTQYF; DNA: TGTGCCTGGACCCCGGGGAGTGGGAGCACAGATACGCAGTATTTT
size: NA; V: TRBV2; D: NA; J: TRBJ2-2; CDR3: CASSEAARNTGELFF; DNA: TGTGCCAGCAGTGAAGCCGCCCGGAACACCGGGGAGCTGTTTTTT
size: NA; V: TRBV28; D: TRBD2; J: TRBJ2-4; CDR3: CASSPSGSGAKNIQYF; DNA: TGTGCCAGCAGTCCGAGCGGGAGTGGAGCCAAAAACATTCAGTACTTC
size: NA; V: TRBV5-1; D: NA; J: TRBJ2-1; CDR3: CASSLGRVSHEQFF; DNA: TGCGCCAGCAGCTTGGGGAGGGTATCCCATGAGCAGTTCTTC
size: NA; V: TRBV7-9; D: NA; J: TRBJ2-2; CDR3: CASSYRPGTVWTGELFF; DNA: TGTGCCAGCAGCTACCGACCCGGGACCGTCTGGACCGGGGAGCTGTTTTTT
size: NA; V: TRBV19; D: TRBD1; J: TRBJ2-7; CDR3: CASSSGQGRPYEQYF; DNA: TGTGCCAGTAGTTCTGGACAGGGTAGGCCCTACGAGCAGTACTTC
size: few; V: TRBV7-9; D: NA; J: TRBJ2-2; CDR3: CASSSSQGNPGELFF; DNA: TGTGCCAGCAGCTCAAGCCAGGGTAACCCCGGGGAGCTGTTTTTT
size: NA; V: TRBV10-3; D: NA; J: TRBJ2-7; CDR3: CAISEQGGSAYEQYF; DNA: TGTGCCATCAGTGAACAGGGCGGGTCCGCCTACGAGCAGTACTTC
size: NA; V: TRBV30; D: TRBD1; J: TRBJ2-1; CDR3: CAWSGDRGVPEQFF; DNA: TGTGCCTGGAGTGGTGACAGGGGGGTGCCTGAGCAGTTCTTC
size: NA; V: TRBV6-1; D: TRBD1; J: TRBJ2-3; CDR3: CASSPGTVGANTQYF; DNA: TGTGCCAGCAGCCCCGGGACAGTGGGGGCAAATACGCAGTATTTT
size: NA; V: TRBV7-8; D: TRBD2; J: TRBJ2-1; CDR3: CASSLVAGDEQFF; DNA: TGTGCCAGCAGCTTAGTTGCGGGAGATGAGCAGTTCTTC
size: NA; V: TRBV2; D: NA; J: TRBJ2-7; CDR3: CASSKMDYEQYF; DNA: TGTGCCAGCAGTAAGATGGATTACGAGCAGTACTTC
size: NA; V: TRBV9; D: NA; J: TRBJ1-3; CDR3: CASSVVSAPGNTIYF; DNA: TGTGCCAGCAGCGTAGTAAGTGCCCCTGGAAACACCATATATTTT
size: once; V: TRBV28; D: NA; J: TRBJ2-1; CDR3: CASLRQPSYNEQFF; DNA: TGTGCCAGCTTAAGACAGCCCTCCTACAATGAGCAGTTCTTC
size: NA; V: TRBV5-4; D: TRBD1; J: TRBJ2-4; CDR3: CASSLRQGAAKNIQYF; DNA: TGTGCCAGCAGCTTGAGACAGGGGGCGGCCAAAAACATTCAGTACTTC
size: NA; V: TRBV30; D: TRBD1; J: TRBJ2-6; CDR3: CACDRAGANVLTF; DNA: TGTGCCTGCGACAGGGCTGGGGCCAACGTCCTGACTTTC
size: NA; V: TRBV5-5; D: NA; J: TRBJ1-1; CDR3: CASSLDSNTEAFF; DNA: TGTGCCAGCAGCTTAGACAGCAACACTGAAGCTTTCTTT
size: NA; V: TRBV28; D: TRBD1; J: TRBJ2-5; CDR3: CAARDSHQETQYF; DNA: TGTGCCGCCCGGGACAGCCACCAAGAGACCCAGTACTTC
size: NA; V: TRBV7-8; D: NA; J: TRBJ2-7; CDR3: CASSLRGSGPYEQYF; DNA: TGTGCCAGCAGCTTACGGGGTAGCGGACCCTACGAGCAGTACTTC
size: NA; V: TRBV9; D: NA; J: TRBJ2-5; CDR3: CASSVEGGKETQYF; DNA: TGTGCCAGCAGCGTAGAGGGCGGAAAAGAGACCCAGTACTTC
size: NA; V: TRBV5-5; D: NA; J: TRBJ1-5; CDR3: CASSFNNQPQHF; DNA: TGTGCCAGCAGCTTCAATAATCAGCCCCAGCATTTT
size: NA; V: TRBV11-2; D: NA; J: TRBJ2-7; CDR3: CASSLVITGGSYEQYF; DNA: TGTGCCAGCAGCTTAGTTATCACCGGGGGCTCCTACGAGCAGTACTTC
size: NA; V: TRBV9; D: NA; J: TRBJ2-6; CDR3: CASSVDTGNSGANVLTF; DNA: TGTGCCAGCAGCGTGGATACAGGGAACTCTGGGGCCAACGTCCTGACTTTC